One and the same sample provided the 12 T cell receptor beta chains below, sequenced in a study of blood T cells in healthy people across ages. Then a second PCR, running about 6 to 11 cycles, was carried out with a sample-barcoded 5' primer and a J-beta primer mix. MiXCR, applied by TCRdb to the 5' RACE reads, yields one record per CDR3 protein. In the table there are hundreds of thousands of distinct CDR3 sequences, roughly 50% of which are singletons. Sequenced material: blood. The receptors were gathered from a man aged 60 to 75 in good health.

Concerning this clonotype itself: A junction end diverges from the germline sequence, so it may reflect a read error. The CDR3 region has the DNA TGTGCCAGCAGCGTAGCAGCGGGACAACTCTACGAGCAGTACTTC. Its protein product is CASSVAAGQLYEQYF. The rearrangement joins TRBV7-2 to TRBJ2-7; a weak D match, TRBD2 (7 bases). The germline V gene has CDR1 SGHTA and CDR2 FQGNSA. This CDR3 is 15 amino acids long.

In this sample, this clonotype turned up a few times. V gene TRBV20-1 combines with J gene TRBJ2-5, with D unresolved. CDR1 and CDR2 from the germline V gene are DFQATT and SNEGSKA (reference sequence). This CDR3 has 10 residues. Trimming took off 6 bases at V and 4 bases at J, with 6 bases between the two ends. CDR3 sequence: CSAHLETQYF. In nucleotides, the CDR3 is TGCAGTGCCCATTTAGAGACCCAGTACTTC.

The chain links TRBV7-9 to TRBJ2-5; 7 positions match TRBD2. CDR3 length equals 12 residues. The germline V gene encodes CDR1 SEHNR and CDR2 FQNEAQ (reference sequence). Losses at the gene ends were 3 bases for V and 7 bases for J; bases not matched to a gene: 2. This CDR3 reads CASSLSGATQYF. In nucleotides, the CDR3 is TGTGCCAGCAGCTTGAGCGGGGCGACCCAGTACTTC.

The chain employs TRBV12-3 or TRBV12-4 and TRBJ2-4; TRBD1 matches at 9 bases. After removal of 5 bases from V and 0 bases from J, the junction contained 5 bases not matched to a gene. CDR3 size: 16 residues. CDR3 in amino acids: CASSPRTGAAKNIQYF. CDR3 nucleotides: TGTGCCAGCAGTCCGCGGACAGGGGCAGCCAAAAACATTCAGTACTTC.

The chain employs TRBV6-5 and TRBJ1-5, with D possibly TRBD1 on 5 matching bases. This CDR3 spans 14 amino acids. Deletions cut 6 bases from V and 4 bases from J, with 13 bases between. The germline gives CDR1 MNHEY, CDR2 SVGAGI. DNA for the CDR3: TGTGCCAGCAGACAAGCGGGGGAAAATCAGCCCCAGCATTTT. Translating gives CASRQAGENQPQHF.

The chain is built from TRBV10-3 and TRBJ1-4, with D possibly TRBD1 on 5 matching bases. The length of the CDR3 is 14 residues. The germline CDR1 and CDR2 sequences are ENHRY and SYGVKD. Trimming took off 10 bases at V and 1 base at J, with 13 bases between the two ends. The CDR3 spells CATRIGGTNEKLFF. CDR3 coding DNA: TGTGCCACTAGGATTGGGGGAACTAATGAAAAACTGTTTTTT.

The rearrangement uses TRBV4-1 and TRBJ2-1; the match to TRBD2 covers 10 bases. The CDR3 spans 16 residues. Unmatched junction bases numbered 8, after V lost 2 bases and J lost 7 bases. Germline CDR1 MGHRA, CDR2 YSYEKL. DNA for the CDR3: TGCGCCAGCAGCCAACCCCTAGCGGGGGCTGGGAATGAGCAGTTCTTC. It is translated as CASSQPLAGAGNEQFF.

The V gene is TRBV29-1, the J gene TRBJ2-3; 9 positions agree with TRBD1. Per the germline V gene, CDR1 is SQVTM and CDR2 is ANQGSEA. CDR3 length: 14 amino acids. The V segment lost 5 bases and the J segment 4 bases; nucleotides outside the gene matches: 7. CDR3 DNA sequence: TGCAGCGTTACGGGACAGGGAGGTCCAGATACGCAGTATTTT. Amino acid sequence: CSVTGQGGPDTQYF.

The rearrangement links TRBV12-3 or TRBV12-4 to TRBJ2-7; 9 bases match TRBD1. This CDR3 has 15 amino acids. Losses at the gene ends were 6 bases for V and 1 base for J; bases not matched to a gene: 7. The CDR3 region is CASSPTGGSSYEQYF. In nucleotides, the CDR3 is TGTGCCAGCAGCCCTACAGGGGGCTCGTCCTACGAGCAGTACTTC.

The chain links TRBV3-1 to TRBJ1-2; 7 positions agree with TRBD1. The germline CDR1 and CDR2 sequences are LGHDT and YNNKEL (reference sequence). This CDR3 region has 15 residues. J was trimmed by 5 bases and V by 2 bases; bases with no gene match: 8. The CDR3 here is CASSQIDRVSYGYTF. CDR3 nucleotides: TGTGCCAGCAGCCAAATAGACAGGGTGTCATATGGCTACACCTTC. Together with reference TRBV3-1 and TRBJ1-2, the CDR3 gives the full variable domain: DTAVSQTPKYLVTQMGNDKSIKCEQNLGHDTMYWYKQDSKKFLKIMFSYNNKELIINETVPNRFSPKSPDKAHLNLHINSLELGDSAVYFCASSQIDRVSYGYTFGSGTRLTVV.

DNA for the CDR3: TGCAGTGCTAGAGCGTCAGGAGAAGAGACCCAGTACTTC. Its protein is CSARASGEETQYF. This rearrangement joins TRBV20-1 to TRBJ2-5; unclear D gene. Germline CDR1 and CDR2: DFQATT and SNEGSKA (reference sequence). CDR3 size: 13 residues. V was trimmed by 1 base and J by 3 bases, leaving 9 bases between them.

The J gene is TRBJ2-3, the V gene TRBV12-3 or TRBV12-4, with 7 bases aligning to TRBD2. The trim removed 1 base at V and 0 bases at J, leaving 4 bases unmatched. CDR3 length equals 16 residues. The CDR3 spells CASSLGLADSTDTQYF. DNA of the CDR3: TGTGCCAGCAGTTTAGGCCTAGCGGATAGCACAGATACGCAGTATTTT.